The source of this T cell receptor beta chain is a study of T cells in women clearing cervical HPV infection. From germline, CDR1 is SGHNT and CDR2 YYREEE (reference sequence). Trimming at V came to 3 bases and at J to 4 bases, leaving 2 bases not matched to a gene. CDR3 size: 15 residues. All participants had a single incident cervical HPV16 infection, and prevalent HPV16 infections were excluded. A note on this clone: The read finishes 3 residues shy of the CDR3 end, and the germline J gene is used to complete it.

TCRdb keeps only in-frame clones here, not all; method: immunoSEQ multiplex PCR. The data show tens of thousands of clones, and the top ten clones hold about 7%. The TCR sequence derives from a woman aged 18-70 years with a cervical HPV16 infection that either progressed to CIN3+ or cleared (not recorded which). V and J are TRBV5-4 and TRBJ2-1, with 12 bases lining up with TRBD2. Input material: blood buffy coat. The DNA read from the CDR3 is TGTGCCAGCAGCTCAGGACTAGCGGGGTACAATGAG. Residues: CASSSGLAGYNE. In full, the CDR3 reads CASSSGLAGYNEQFF. The complete variable domain, with remaining parts taken from reference TRBV5-4 and TRBJ2-1, reads ETGVTQSPTHLIKTRGQQVTLRCSSQSGHNTVSWYQQALGQGPQFIFQYYREEENGRGNFPPRFSGLQFPNYSSELNVNALELDDSALYLCASSSGLAGYNEQFFGPGTRLTVL.